The 29 T cell receptor beta chains given below trace back to one sample, sequenced in a study of cytomegalovirus exposure and HLA in healthy donors. Primers included in the PCR were 60 Vbeta and 13 Jbeta primers. Using immunoSEQ multiplex PCR, the repertoire was profiled, and TCRdb retains in-frame clones only, with some absent. The data show 100,000 to 150,000 clones, with roughly 72% seen just once and 4% held by the top ten. Sample: PBMCs. The receptors stem from a man in his forties in good health and CMV-seropositive.

V and J are TRBV6-5 and TRBJ1-1; 10 nucleotides align to TRBD1. J lost 6 bases, V lost 5 bases, and 6 bases had no gene match. The CDR3 covers 14 residues. Per the germline V gene, CDR1 is MNHEY and CDR2 is SVGAGI. The CDR3 DNA sequence: TGTGCCAGCAGTGCACGACAGGGGGCAGCTGAAGCTTTCTTT. The encoded protein is CASSARQGAAEAFF.

This sequence joins TRBV27 and TRBJ1-6, with D perhaps matching TRBD1 (5 bases). The CDR3 extends over 17 amino acids. Per germline, CDR1 MNHEY and CDR2 SMNVEV (reference sequence). Between the trimmed V and J ends, which lost 7 bases and 6 bases, there was a span of 22 bases. The DNA of the CDR3 is TGTGCCAGCACCGAATTTGGCAGGGTGTCGCCTAATTCACCCCTCCACTTT. Protein product: CASTEFGRVSPNSPLHF.

The chain couples TRBV7-9 to TRBJ2-5; 7 bases agree with TRBD2. The junction had 7 bases not matched to a gene; V was cut back by 5 bases and J by 4 bases. Looked up from germline, CDR1 is SEHNR and CDR2 is FQNEAQ (reference sequence). There are 14 residues in the CDR3. Here the CDR3 reads CASSGGSSGETQYF. The CDR3 DNA is TGTGCCAGCAGCGGGGGGTCTAGCGGAGAGACCCAGTACTTC.

This chain connects TRBV28 to TRBJ2-7; the match to TRBD1 covers 8 bases. Germline loops: CDR1 MDHEN, CDR2 SYDVKM. J gave up 2 bases and V 7 bases, and 7 bases lay outside the gene matches. The CDR3 length is 14 residues. CDR3 in amino acids: CASNRQGRPYEQYF. CDR3 bases: TGTGCCAGCAATCGACAGGGGCGACCCTACGAGCAGTACTTC.

This chain uses TRBV7-8 with TRBJ2-7, with 15 bases lining up with TRBD2. Germline assignment: CDR1 SGHVS and CDR2 FQNEAQ. J was trimmed by 0 bases and V by 5 bases; bases with no gene match: 5. The CDR3 totals 17 residues. The CDR3 DNA reads as TGTGCCAGCAGCCGGGGACTAGCGGGGGGTTACTCCTACGAGCAGTACTTC. As protein: CASSRGLAGGYSYEQYF.

The genes are TRBV14 and TRBJ2-5, with D possibly being TRBD1 (6 bases). The CDR3 has 14 amino acids. V was shortened by 9 bases and J by 4 bases, with 18 bases between the two germline ends. Germline loops: CDR1 SGHDN, CDR2 FVKESK. The CDR3 spells CASSGQAVRETQYF. The CDR3 DNA follows: TGTGCCAGTTCGGGACAAGCTGTCCGAGAGACCCAGTACTTC.

In the case of this clone: The sample carries other DNA sequences with the same CDR3. In DNA, the CDR3 is TGTGCCAGCAGCGCGGACCGACTAGTTTCCGGGGAGCTGTTTTTT. This codes for CASSADRLVSGELFF. The rearrangement uses TRBV5-4 and TRBJ2-2; maybe TRBD2 (6 bases). Germline CDR1 and CDR2: SGHNT and YYREEE (reference sequence). This CDR3 region has 15 residues. V was clipped by 4 bases and J by 6 bases, with 16 bases between them.

V is TRBV7-2 and J is TRBJ1-3; D is perhaps TRBD1 (5 bases). Trimming shortened V by 4 bases and J by 0 bases, and 16 bases separated the two germline ends. Germline V gives CDR1 SGHTA, CDR2 FQGNSA. The CDR3 length is 17 residues. The CDR3 DNA reads as TGTGCCAGCAGCTCCCAGCCGGGGGGTCACTCTGGAAACACCATATATTTT. Its protein product is CASSSQPGGHSGNTIYF.

This chain links TRBV19 with TRBJ1-1; no firm D call. Per germline, CDR1 LNHDA and CDR2 SQIVND (reference sequence). The CDR3 is made up of 15 amino acids. V gave up 0 bases and J gave up 1 base, with 9 bases separating them. The CDR3 DNA follows: TGTGCCAGTAGTATAGATTACGCAGGGAACACTGAAGCTTTCTTT. Protein sequence: CASSIDYAGNTEAFF.

The chain links TRBV6-5 to TRBJ2-5, with D possibly being TRBD2 (5 bases). The CDR3 totals 14 residues. Trimming stripped 5 bases from V and 3 bases from J, with 13 bases between. CDR1 and CDR2 (germline): MNHEY, SVGAGI. The CDR3 DNA sequence: TGTGCCAGCAGTACCGCGGGCGGTAAAGAGACCCAGTACTTC. It codes for CASSTAGGKETQYF.

This chain connects TRBV6-5 to TRBJ1-2, with 7 bases fitting TRBD1. The trim removed 6 bases at V and 6 bases at J, leaving 10 bases unmatched. CDR3 length equals 14 residues. CDR1 and CDR2 from the germline V gene are MNHEY and SVGAGI. This CDR3 reads CASRPPGQQNGYTF. The CDR3 DNA reads TGTGCCAGCAGACCCCCGGGACAGCAAAATGGCTACACCTTC.

The rearrangement uses TRBV28 and TRBJ2-1, with 10 bases fitting TRBD1. Germline CDR1 and CDR2: MDHEN and SYDVKM. The CDR3 sequence is 12 residues long. V gave up 7 bases and J gave up 9 bases; unmatched junction bases: 3. CDR3 coding DNA: TGTGCCAGCACGGACAGGGGGGCTGAGCAGTTCTTC. Translation: CASTDRGAEQFF. Full variable domain (remainder filled in from reference TRBV28 and TRBJ2-1): DVKVTQSSRYLVKRTGEKVFLECVQDMDHENMFWYRQDPGLGLRLIYFSYDVKMKEKGDIPEGYSVSREKKERFSLILESASTNQTSMYLCASTDRGAEQFFGPGTRLTVL.

Only a few counts were recorded for this clone. The genes are TRBV9 and TRBJ1-2; no reliable D call. Trimming pared 0 bases from V and 4 bases from J, leaving 4 bases between. The CDR3 extends over 12 amino acids. Germline CDR1 and CDR2: SGDLS and YYNGEE. In DNA, the CDR3 is TGTGCCAGCAGCGTAGATAGCTATGGCTACACCTTC. Its translation: CASSVDSYGYTF.

V gene TRBV4-1 combines with J gene TRBJ2-5, with D possibly being TRBD1 (5 bases). The CDR3 is 18 residues long. The V gene lost 3 bases and the J gene lost 3 bases, with 23 bases spanning the gap. Germline CDR1 is MGHRA and CDR2 is YSYEKL. CDR3: CASSHSTQGQTNKETQYF. The CDR3, as DNA: TGCGCCAGCAGCCATTCCACCCAGGGCCAGACAAATAAAGAGACCCAGTACTTC.

This clone has just one count. The rearrangement joins TRBV19 to TRBJ2-5; a possible D gene is TRBD2 (7 bases). The CDR3 length is 16 residues. The ends were cut back, 3 bases at V and 3 bases at J, with 17 bases in the middle. Looked up from germline, CDR1 is LNHDA and CDR2 is SQIVND (reference sequence). CDR3 in DNA: TGTGCCAGTAGTATTAATGGGGGGGCGGGGAAAGAGACCCAGTACTTC. Its translation is CASSINGGAGKETQYF.

The chain carries TRBV4-1 and TRBJ2-5; a weak D match, TRBD2 (9 bases). The CDR3 extends over 19 amino acids. Germline V gene sequence: CDR1 MGHRA, CDR2 YSYEKL. V was shortened by 2 bases and J by 1 base, with 23 bases between the two germline ends. The CDR3 spells CASSQRTGGSGGIQETQYF. CDR3 nucleotide sequence: TGCGCCAGCAGCCAACGAACAGGGGGGAGCGGGGGGATCCAAGAGACCCAGTACTTC.

This clone has just a few counts. V usage is TRBV6-5 and J usage is TRBJ2-7; no clear D gene. CDR1 and CDR2 (germline): MNHEY, SVGAGI. V dropped 0 bases and J dropped 0 bases, with 9 bases sitting between them. The CDR3 covers 15 residues. The CDR3 loop is CASSYSLRSSYEQYF. The CDR3 nucleotides are TGTGCCAGCAGTTACTCTCTCCGGAGCTCCTACGAGCAGTACTTC.

This sequence joins TRBV2 and TRBJ1-3; D might be TRBD1 (5 bases). The germline CDR1 and CDR2 sequences are SNHLY and FYNNEI. With 4 bases removed from V and 2 bases from J, the gap between germline ends came to 12 bases. The CDR3 consists of 15 residues. The DNA of the CDR3 is TGTGCCAGCAGTGGGGGCCCAAGGCCTGGAAACACCATATATTTT. Protein product: CASSGGPRPGNTIYF.

This rearrangement joins TRBV2 to TRBJ1-1; 10 bases are shared with TRBD1. CDR3 length: 14 amino acids. J lost 4 bases, V lost 6 bases, and 5 bases had no gene match. CDR1 and CDR2 from the germline V gene are SNHLY and FYNNEI. CDR3 protein: CASRRQGAVTEAFF. The CDR3 DNA reads as TGTGCCAGCAGGAGACAGGGGGCGGTCACTGAAGCTTTCTTT.

The chain has TRBV4-1 and TRBJ2-7, with unresolved D. Trimming took 3 bases from V and 3 from J, leaving 15 bases between them. This CDR3 spans 15 amino acids. Per germline, CDR1 MGHRA and CDR2 YSYEKL. The DNA for the CDR3 is TGCGCCAGCAGCCATGGGCCAGAACAGTACTACGAGCAGTACTTC. Translated: CASSHGPEQYYEQYF.

The chain uses TRBV20-1 and TRBJ2-3; D uncertain. This CDR3 comprises 11 residues. Trimming left V 3 bases short and J 5 bases short, with 6 bases between. The germline CDR1 and CDR2 sequences are DFQATT and SNEGSKA (reference sequence). CDR3 in DNA: TGCAGTGCTAGCCCCGGAGATACGCAGTATTTT. It encodes CSASPGDTQYF.

CDR3 sequence reads: CASSPGLAGGWVYNEQFF. CDR3 in DNA: TGTGCCAGCAGTCCCGGACTAGCGGGAGGGTGGGTCTACAATGAGCAGTTCTTC. The V and J genes are TRBV27 and TRBJ2-1, with 15 positions matching TRBD2. Germline V gives CDR1 MNHEY, CDR2 SMNVEV (reference sequence). Trimming cost V 5 bases and J 3 bases; bases outside gene matches: 8. This CDR3 spans 18 amino acids.

J is TRBJ2-7 and V is TRBV28; 13 bases align to TRBD2. The V and J ends lost 6 bases and 5 bases, in that order; junction bases with no gene match: 7. Germline V gives CDR1 MDHEN, CDR2 SYDVKM. The CDR3 consists of 15 residues. The DNA for the CDR3 is TGTGCCAGCAGCCCACTAGCGGGAGGGGAGGACGAGCAGTACTTC. Amino acids: CASSPLAGGEDEQYF. The variable domain in full, completed from reference TRBV28 and TRBJ2-7, reads DVKVTQSSRYLVKRTGEKVFLECVQDMDHENMFWYRQDPGLGLRLIYFSYDVKMKEKGDIPEGYSVSREKKERFSLILESASTNQTSMYLCASSPLAGGEDEQYFGPGTRLTVT.

The gene calls are TRBV6-1 and TRBJ2-2; the D gene is possibly TRBD1 (5 bases). Germline CDR1 MNHNS, CDR2 SASEGT. The CDR3 runs 15 residues. The V and J ends lost 5 bases and 5 bases respectively, with 15 bases between them. The CDR3 sequence: CASSKTGELTGELFF. CDR3 bases: TGTGCCAGCAGTAAAACAGGAGAACTTACCGGGGAGCTGTTTTTT.

This clone appeared once. The chain is built from TRBV7-2 and TRBJ1-2, with 8 bases identical to TRBD1. CDR3 length: 12 amino acids. Germline loops: CDR1 SGHTA, CDR2 FQGNSA. J lost 7 bases, V lost 8 bases, and 6 bases had no gene match. In nucleotides, the CDR3 is TGTGCCAGCGTCCGGGACAGGCGTGGCTACACCTTC. It is translated as CASVRDRRGYTF.

The chain joins TRBV4-1 to TRBJ2-7; TRBD2 matches 8 bases. The V and J ends lost 1 base and 2 bases, in that order; junction bases with no gene match: 4. Germline V lookup: CDR1 MGHRA, CDR2 YSYEKL. There are 15 residues in the CDR3. CDR3: CASSQVPGGTYEQYF. Here the CDR3 DNA reads TGCGCCAGCAGCCAAGTGCCGGGGGGGACCTACGAGCAGTACTTC.

This chain connects TRBV9 to TRBJ1-2; D may be TRBD1 (5 bases). The CDR3 extends over 13 amino acids. Trimming cost V 0 bases and J 4 bases, with 7 bases left between them. Germline values: CDR1 SGDLS, CDR2 YYNGEE. This CDR3 reads CASSVGRAYGYTF. In DNA, the CDR3 is TGTGCCAGCAGCGTAGGCAGGGCCTATGGCTACACCTTC.

This chain joins TRBV28 and TRBJ2-1; maybe TRBD1 (6 bases). Trimming took off 6 bases at V and 9 bases at J, with 15 bases between the two ends. The length of the CDR3 is 13 residues. Germline V gene lookup returns CDR1 MDHEN and CDR2 SYDVKM. CDR3 bases: TGTGCCAGCAGCTTCTCAGGGGTGACTGAGCAGTTCTTC. This gives the protein CASSFSGVTEQFF.

The V and J genes are TRBV7-2 and TRBJ2-3; 8 bases fit TRBD2. V shed 1 base, J shed 7 bases, and the junction held 13 bases outside the gene matches. The CDR3 is 17 residues long. The V gene's germline CDR1 is SGHTA and CDR2 FQGNSA. In DNA form, the CDR3 reads TGTGCCAGCAGCTTAGTACAAGCGGGAGATGCTTTGCATACGCAGTATTTT. It encodes CASSLVQAGDALHTQYF.